This T cell receptor beta chain was sequenced for a study of cytomegalovirus exposure and HLA in healthy donors (dated by TCRdb to about 2017). General notes on the study: An earlier analysis of 587 of the donors reported approximately 300 Gb of sequence data and some 100 million unique TCR beta sequences from about 180 million T cells. Approximately 300 gigabases of sequencing data and around 80 million unique TCR sequences made up an early release that covered roughly 670 HLA-typed donors. Of the roughly 390 genotyped donors, 75% to 85% were placed in the genetic ancestry cluster associated with self-reported Caucasian donors. The study aimed to test whether cataloging public T cell receptors could reveal signatures of past pathogen exposure. The study used immunosequencing to profile the T cell repertoires of 600 to 850 subjects and linked those repertoires to cytomegalovirus serostatus. Along with the roughly 670-subject first cohort, a separate validation cohort of roughly 110 different subjects was used. High-throughput TCR immunosequencing, statistical association of individual TCRs with disease status, and machine learning were combined to predict cytomegalovirus infection status. To study patterns of TCR occurrence, a later analysis re-analyzed previously published TCR beta repertoires from several hundred donors and added high-resolution HLA genotyping. The later analysis used no new phenotypic data to find candidate immune exposures, relying instead on TCR beta sequences and their occurrence across donors. An earlier analysis of 587 of the donors applied high-throughput TCR beta sequencing to assess whether each TCR beta V gene segment acted as functional or pseudogenic. Alongside the repertoire data, information on donor age, sex, ethnicity and CMV serostatus was compiled. Genome-wide SNP genotypes for about 65% of the 666 donors were used in a later genetic analysis, which treated that subset as a discovery cohort. Every discovery cohort repertoire had been produced on one sequencing platform. HLA typing covered class I and class II loci at four-digit resolution. The number of typed donors differed by locus: about 620-630 for A, B, C, DRB1 and DQB1; approximately 540 for DQA1; over 600 for DPA1; and roughly 470 for DPB1. A handful of DR-DQ haplotypes were handled as single units for association and clustering because linkage in the cohort was strong. On average, roughly 240,000 unique TCR beta nucleotide sequences were sequenced per donor among about 400 genotyped donors of the cohort, with approximately 18% of those sequences being non-productive.

General conclusions and limits of the study: Only TCR beta chains were sequenced in this cohort, and the absence of alpha or paired-chain data limited detectable features. Specific HLA alleles were associated with more than 15,000 TCR beta sequences at a false discovery rate of 0.05 in a later analysis. In a later analysis, several top co-occurrence clusters were reported to appear linked to parvovirus B19, influenza, CMV and Epstein-Barr virus. Some IMGT-functional V segments, including TRBV6-2 and TRBV6-3, could not be told apart with the 87-base-pair reads, so those segments were excluded. In a later genetic analysis, a missense DCLRE1C variant was associated with V-gene and J-gene trimming of TCR beta chains, and the association was replicated in an independent cohort. In an earlier analysis of roughly 500 of the donors, most TCR beta V segments appeared in productive rearrangements about 87% or about 30% of the time, broadly matching IMGT annotations. Strong co-occurrence of HLA alleles, especially DR and DQ, made assigning TCR associations to individual alleles difficult. According to a later analysis, most CMV-associated TCR beta chains appeared to be HLA-restricted, and the HLA associations seemed to be driven largely by CMV exposure. In vitro tests confirmed that a few of the cytomegalovirus-associated TCR beta chains recognize cytomegalovirus antigens. The authors suggested that the approach could potentially be extended to other disease states and immunological phenotypes. According to a later genetic analysis, donors in an Asian-associated ancestry cluster had fewer N-insertions in productive TCRs than the approximately 610-donor mean. The only immune exposure information available for the cohort was CMV serostatus. Because HLA typing was unavailable for some donors at each locus, only the typed subset was used in association tests. Over 15 rarely observed V segments, including chromosome 9 orphons, were excluded from the earlier analysis of some 590 of the donors because counts were too low. Linkage disequilibrium might explain the correlated functional status among segregating V segments, but an unknown experimental factor could not be excluded. A further reported finding was that TCR beta sequences accurately predicted the HLA-A and HLA-B alleles for most subjects in the first cohort. Most TCR sequences were observed very rarely across donors, whereas some public TCRs were present in many individuals. A cluster of highly shared sequence variants was judged likely to be a technical artifact of the sequencing pipeline. The study gave a list of 150 to 200 TCR beta chains associated with cytomegalovirus. A later analysis found that HLA-associated TCR beta chains were more clonally expanded and had lower generation probabilities than equally common non-associated chains. Cytomegalovirus status was reported to be diagnosed by the classifier with high specificity and sensitivity in both the original and validation cohorts. Presence/absence analyses assumed roughly uniform sequencing depth across donors, an assumption that may not hold. In a later analysis, the rate of TCR association differed among HLA loci, with DRB1 alleles having the most associated TCRs and HLA-C alleles having the fewest.

With regard to this clone: No antigen is known for it. Per-base quality was not reported, and no clone a single base away is much larger than it.

V gives up 0 bases and J gives up 6 bases, and the segment between their germline ends measures 12 bases. According to the germline V gene, CDR1 reads LGHNA and CDR2 reads YSLEER. The CDR3 goes from the cysteine to the phenylalanine over 15 residues. The DNA shown is the 45-base CDR3, in frame from base 1. Library generation was performed with the immunoSEQ multiplex PCR assay. The multiplex PCR relied on a mix of 60 forward primers for TCR Vbeta segments and 13 reverse primers for TCR Jbeta segments. Amplification of the CDR3 region of rearranged TCR beta genes was performed with a multiplex PCR assay on genomic DNA. On the Illumina HiSeq System, the amplified TCR beta libraries were sequenced as 87-base-pair reads. For the original study's pipeline: In a later analysis, approximately 74 million unique TCR beta chains were counted across the 666 repertoires, and roughly 11 million of these chains were shared by at least two donors. A nearest-neighbor algorithm error-corrected the raw reads and collapsed the reads into unique sequences, merging closely related sequences to remove PCR and sequencing errors. To assign V, D and J gene segments, CDR3 sequences were aligned to IMGT reference sequences. For a sequence to be retained, a match of at least six nucleotides to both a V gene segment and a J gene segment was required. A rearrangement counted as productive if the CDR3 had no stop codons and remained in frame with V and J, and every other rearrangement counted as non-productive. Following IMGT convention, CDR3 was defined as the stretch from the second conserved V-encoded cysteine to the conserved J-encoded phenylalanine. The earlier analysis of about 530 of the donors excluded any sequence lacking an unambiguous match to a single V gene segment. In an earlier analysis of a few hundred of the donors, a V segment was called functional when productive rearrangements were above 56.7%, and segregating when the standard deviation between donors exceeded 5%. A statistical classification framework was built for diagnosing cytomegalovirus status from the catalog of TCR beta chain sequences. A later analysis assigned V and J genes by comparing TCR nucleotide sequences with IMGT/GENE-DB human TR gene sequences. Using the TCRdist pipeline, a later analysis assigned CDR3 sequences along with most-parsimonious VDJ recombination scenarios. In a later analysis, each TCR beta chain was defined by its CDR3 amino acid sequence together with its V-gene family, and reads without a unique V-gene family were excluded. A later analysis removed roughly 590 highly shared, low-generation-probability nucleotide sequences to deal with suspected cross-contamination and a sequencing artifact. A later analysis calculated a clonal expansion index for each public chain from normalized within-repertoire ranks of inferred template counts. A later analysis computed generation probabilities with a VDJ recombination model fitted to out-of-frame rearrangements, and checked the results against IGoR. In a later analysis, TCR-TCR, TCR-HLA and TCR-CMV co-occurrence was scored with hypergeometric tests, and a repertoire-size bias correction was applied to TCR pairs. False discovery rates were estimated in a later analysis by permuting HLA or CMV assignments 20 times. A later analysis grouped co-occurring TCRs with DBSCAN, adding TCRdist sequence similarity when clustering within HLA-allele-positive subsets. For co-occurrence clustering, repertoires with fewer than 30,000 or more than 120,000 public chains were excluded, along with roughly 5 repertoires with anomalous nucleotide sharing. In TCRdb, the immuneACCESS table is reduced to in-frame sequences with V and J assigned. These tables do not hold every clone; where another copy was compared, an unresolved V gene accounts for under half, and the others remain unexplained. V, J and clone size derive from that table, while D and trimming were established from the DNA sequence. This sample holds under 200,000 clones; 60% to 85% were observed only once. The ten largest clones add up to around 3.1% of the sample.

The cohort was made up of 666 healthy bone marrow donors. All cohort members were sampled while nominally healthy, although unrecorded immune exposures were likely present. The donor was CMV seronegative and belonged to the group of 350 or so seronegative cohort members. A peripheral blood sample was collected from each donor, and TCR beta sequencing was performed on peripheral blood mononuclear cells. Genomic DNA extraction from the blood cell samples was performed with the Qiagen DNeasy Blood Extraction Kit. The rearrangement combines TRBV4-3 with TRBJ2-1; possibly the D gene is TRBD2, per 7 matching bases. The receptor was derived from a female donor in good health and CMV-seronegative. The sample comprised PBMCs. CDR3 loop: CASSQEAAGANEQFF. The sequenced DNA: TGCGCCAGCAGCCAAGAAGCCGCGGGGGCCAATGAGCAGTTCTTC.